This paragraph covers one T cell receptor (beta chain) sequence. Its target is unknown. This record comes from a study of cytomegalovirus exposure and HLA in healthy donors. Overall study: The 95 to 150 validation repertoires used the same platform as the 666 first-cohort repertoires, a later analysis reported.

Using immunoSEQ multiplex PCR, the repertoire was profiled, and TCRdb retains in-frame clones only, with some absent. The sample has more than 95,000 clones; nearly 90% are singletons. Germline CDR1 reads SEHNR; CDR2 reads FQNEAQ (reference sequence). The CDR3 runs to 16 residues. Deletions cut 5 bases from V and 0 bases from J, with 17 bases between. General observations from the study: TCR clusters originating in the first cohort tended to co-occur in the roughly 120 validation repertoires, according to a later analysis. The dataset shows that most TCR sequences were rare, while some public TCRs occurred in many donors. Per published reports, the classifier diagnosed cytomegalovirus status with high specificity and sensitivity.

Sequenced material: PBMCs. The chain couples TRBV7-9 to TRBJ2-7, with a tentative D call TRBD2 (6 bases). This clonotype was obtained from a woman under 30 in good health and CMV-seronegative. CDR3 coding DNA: TGTGCCAGCAGCGCGATCGGGGCGGGATCCTCCTACGAGCAGTACTTC. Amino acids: CASSAIGAGSSYEQYF.